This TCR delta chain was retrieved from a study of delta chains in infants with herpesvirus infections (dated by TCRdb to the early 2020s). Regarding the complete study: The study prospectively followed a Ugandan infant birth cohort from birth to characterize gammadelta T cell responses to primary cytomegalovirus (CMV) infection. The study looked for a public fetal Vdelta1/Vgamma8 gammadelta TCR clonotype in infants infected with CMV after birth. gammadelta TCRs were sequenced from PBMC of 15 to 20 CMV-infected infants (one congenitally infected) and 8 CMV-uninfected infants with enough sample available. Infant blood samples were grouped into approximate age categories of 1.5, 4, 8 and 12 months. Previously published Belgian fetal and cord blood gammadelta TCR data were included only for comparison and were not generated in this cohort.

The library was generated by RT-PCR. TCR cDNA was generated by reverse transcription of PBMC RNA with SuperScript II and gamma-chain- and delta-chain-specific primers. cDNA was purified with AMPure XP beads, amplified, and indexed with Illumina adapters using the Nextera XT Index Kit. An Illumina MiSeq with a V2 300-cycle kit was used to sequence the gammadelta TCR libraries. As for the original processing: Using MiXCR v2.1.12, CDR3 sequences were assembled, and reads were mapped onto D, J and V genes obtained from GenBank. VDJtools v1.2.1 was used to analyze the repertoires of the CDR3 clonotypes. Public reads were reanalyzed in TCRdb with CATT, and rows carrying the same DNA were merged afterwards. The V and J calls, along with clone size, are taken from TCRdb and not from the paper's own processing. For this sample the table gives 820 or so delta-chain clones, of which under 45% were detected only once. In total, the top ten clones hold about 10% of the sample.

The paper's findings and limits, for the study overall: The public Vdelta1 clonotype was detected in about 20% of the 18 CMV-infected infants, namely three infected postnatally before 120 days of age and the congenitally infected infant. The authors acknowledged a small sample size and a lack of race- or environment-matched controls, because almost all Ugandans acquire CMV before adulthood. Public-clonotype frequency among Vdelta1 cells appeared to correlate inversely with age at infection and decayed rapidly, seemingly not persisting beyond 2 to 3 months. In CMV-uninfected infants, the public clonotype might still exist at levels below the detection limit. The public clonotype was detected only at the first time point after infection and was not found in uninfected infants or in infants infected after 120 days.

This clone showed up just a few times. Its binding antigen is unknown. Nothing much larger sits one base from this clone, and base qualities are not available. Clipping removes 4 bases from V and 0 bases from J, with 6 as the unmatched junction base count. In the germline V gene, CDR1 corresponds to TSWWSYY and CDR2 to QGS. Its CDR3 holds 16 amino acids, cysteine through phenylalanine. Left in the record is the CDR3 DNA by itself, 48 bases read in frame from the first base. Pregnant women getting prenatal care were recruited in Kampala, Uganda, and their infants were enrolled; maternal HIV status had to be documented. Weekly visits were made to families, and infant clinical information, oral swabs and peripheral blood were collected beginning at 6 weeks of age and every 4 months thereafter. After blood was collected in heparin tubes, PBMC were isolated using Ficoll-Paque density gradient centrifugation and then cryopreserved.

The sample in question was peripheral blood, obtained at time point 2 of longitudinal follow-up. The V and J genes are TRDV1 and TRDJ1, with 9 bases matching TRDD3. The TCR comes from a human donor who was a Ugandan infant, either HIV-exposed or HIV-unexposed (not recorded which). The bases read TGTGCTCTTGGGGCTCTGGGGGATGCGTACACCGATAAACTCATCTTT. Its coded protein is CALGALGDAYTDKLIF.